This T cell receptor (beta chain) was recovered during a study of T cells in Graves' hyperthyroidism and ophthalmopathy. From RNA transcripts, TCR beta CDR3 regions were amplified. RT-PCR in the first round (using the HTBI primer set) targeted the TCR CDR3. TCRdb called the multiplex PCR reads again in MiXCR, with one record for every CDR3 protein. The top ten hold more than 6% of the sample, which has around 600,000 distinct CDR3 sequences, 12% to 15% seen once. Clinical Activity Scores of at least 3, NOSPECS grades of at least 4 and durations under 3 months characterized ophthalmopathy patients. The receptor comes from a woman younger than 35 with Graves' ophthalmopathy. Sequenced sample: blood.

CDR3 residues: CSARESRSGRTSGRPYEQYF. The CDR3 coding sequence is TGCAGTGCTAGAGAGAGTCGTAGCGGGAGGACTAGCGGGAGACCCTACGAGCAGTACTTC. The rearrangement uses TRBV20-1 and TRBJ2-7; 13 bases line up with TRBD2. Germline assignment: CDR1 DFQATT and CDR2 SNEGSKA (reference sequence). J gave up 2 bases and V 0 bases, and 16 bases lay outside the gene matches. The CDR3 extends over 20 amino acids.